Below are 13 T cell receptor beta chains sequenced from a single sample in a study of beta chain features in type 1 diabetes. Every isolated RNA sample was fully reverse transcribed, so sequencing captured expressed TCRB transcripts. Generated by immunoSEQ multiplex PCR, the TCRdb table keeps only in-frame clones and is missing some. The sample consists of roughly 150,000 clones, under 9.5% of them appearing once. What was sequenced was central memory CD4+ T cells from blood. The origin of the receptors is a man aged 18 to 30 in good health.

The CDR3 DNA follows: TGTGCCAGCAGCTTAGCGCGGTCCCCGGGGGAGACCCAGTACTTC. Its translation: CASSLARSPGETQYF. The genes are TRBV7-2 and TRBJ2-5; perhaps TRBD2 as D (5 bases). This CDR3 region has 15 residues. Germline CDR1 SGHTA, CDR2 FQGNSA. Between the trimmed V and J ends, which lost 0 bases and 5 bases, there was a span of 13 bases.

The chain links TRBV29-1 to TRBJ2-7; D remains ambiguous. Per the germline V gene, CDR1 is SQVTM and CDR2 is ANQGSEA. The CDR3 sequence is 12 residues long. V gave up 5 bases and J gave up 4 bases, with 12 bases separating them. CDR3 coding DNA: TGCAGCGTTTTCATGTCTGAGTACGAGCAGTACTTC. This sequence encodes CSVFMSEYEQYF.

The chain carries TRBV7-3 and TRBJ2-1, with TRBD2 matching 8 bases. Per the germline V gene, CDR1 is SGHTA and CDR2 is FQGTGA. This CDR3 spans 14 amino acids. V was pared by 4 bases and J by 8 bases, with 7 bases of the junction left unmatched. CDR3 residues: CASSSGLVGDEQFF. The CDR3 nucleotides are TGTGCCAGCAGCTCGGGACTAGTCGGGGATGAGCAGTTCTTC.

Only a few counts were recorded for this clone. The chain has TRBV4-3 and TRBJ1-5; D is possibly TRBD1 (6 bases). Germline-derived CDR1 and CDR2 are LGHNA and YSLEER. This CDR3 is built from 16 residues. The V gene lost 0 bases and the J gene lost 1 base, with 10 bases spanning the gap. Written as DNA, the CDR3 is TGCGCCAGCAGCCAAGAGCCACAGGGAAGCAATCAGCCCCAGCATTTT. It translates to CASSQEPQGSNQPQHF.

The chain combines TRBV7-8 with TRBJ2-4; TRBD2 aligns across 10 bases. Germline values: CDR1 SGHVS, CDR2 FQNEAQ. The CDR3 covers 17 residues. The V segment lost 1 base and the J segment 0 bases; nucleotides outside the gene matches: 3. CDR3 bases: TGTGCCAGCAGCTTAGGGGCTAGCGGGAGAGCCAAAAACATTCAGTACTTC. Protein sequence: CASSLGASGRAKNIQYF.

J is TRBJ1-5 and V is TRBV4-3; maybe TRBD1 (5 bases). The CDR3 contains 15 residues. V was cut by 2 bases and J by 6 bases, with 14 bases left in between. CDR1 LGHNA and CDR2 YSLEER come from the germline V gene. CDR3 sequence (DNA): TGCGCCAGCAGCCAAAATCCGCAGGGAACTCAGCCCCAGCATTTT. This gives the protein CASSQNPQGTQPQHF.

This clone was counted only a few times. The rearrangement uses TRBV7-2 and TRBJ2-1; 7 positions agree with TRBD2. This CDR3 contains 14 residues. Germline CDR1 SGHTA, CDR2 FQGNSA. Trimming at V came to 6 bases and at J to 7 bases, leaving 9 bases not matched to a gene. The DNA of the CDR3 is TGTGCCAGCAGGGTTGGAGGCGGGGGTAATGAGCAGTTCTTC. It translates to CASRVGGGGNEQFF.

This clone has just a few counts. The chain recombines TRBV13 with TRBJ1-2, with 8 bases lining up with TRBD1. The V segment lost 3 bases and the J segment 2 bases; nucleotides outside the gene matches: 14. The CDR3 length is 18 residues. Germline V lookup: CDR1 PRHDT, CDR2 FYEKMQ (reference sequence). CDR3 DNA: TGTGCCAGCAGCTTTAGGCCTCAACAGACAGGGGTGAACTATGGCTACACCTTC. The encoded protein is CASSFRPQQTGVNYGYTF.

This clone came up a few times. This sequence joins TRBV15 and TRBJ1-3; no clear D. With 5 bases removed from V and 2 bases from J, the gap between germline ends came to 4 bases. CDR1 is LNHNV and CDR2 is YYDKDF in the germline V gene (reference sequence). The CDR3 covers 12 residues. CDR3: CATSYTGNTIYF. In DNA, the CDR3 is TGTGCCACCAGCTACACTGGAAACACCATATATTTT.

The chain employs TRBV10-3 and TRBJ1-5, with TRBD1 identical over 8 bases. V lost 6 bases to trimming and J lost 7 bases; unmatched junction nucleotides: 8. Germline V gene sequence: CDR1 ENHRY, CDR2 SYGVKD. The CDR3 length is 14 residues. The DNA of the CDR3 is TGTGCCATCAGCCCCGGACAGGGAGACCAGCCCCAGCATTTT. Amino acids: CAISPGQGDQPQHF.

V is TRBV5-1 and J is TRBJ2-5, with TRBD1 as a possible D gene (5 bases). Germline V gene sequence: CDR1 SGHRS, CDR2 YFSETQ. V was shortened by 0 bases and J by 5 bases, with 5 bases between the two germline ends. The CDR3 has 12 residues. CDR3 coding DNA: TGCGCCAGCAGCTTGGAGGGGGAGACCCAGTACTTC. Its translation: CASSLEGETQYF.

This chain connects TRBV6-6 to TRBJ2-4, with 7 positions matching TRBD1. This CDR3 is built from 12 residues. Per germline, CDR1 MNHNY and CDR2 SVGAGI (reference sequence). V was clipped by 8 bases and J by 5 bases; unmatched bases: 3. The chain's CDR3 is CASRDSENIQYF. In DNA form, the CDR3 reads TGTGCCAGCCGGGACAGCGAAAACATTCAGTACTTC.

A few counts support this clone. The chain is built from TRBV9 and TRBJ2-7; tentative D call: TRBD1 (6 bases). The CDR3 covers 16 residues. Looked up from germline, CDR1 is SGDLS and CDR2 is YYNGEE. V gave up 1 base and J gave up 2 bases, with 16 bases separating them. As DNA, the CDR3 is TGTGCCAGCAGCGTAAGCGCCTCTGGACAGCCCTACGAGCAGTACTTC. Protein: CASSVSASGQPYEQYF.